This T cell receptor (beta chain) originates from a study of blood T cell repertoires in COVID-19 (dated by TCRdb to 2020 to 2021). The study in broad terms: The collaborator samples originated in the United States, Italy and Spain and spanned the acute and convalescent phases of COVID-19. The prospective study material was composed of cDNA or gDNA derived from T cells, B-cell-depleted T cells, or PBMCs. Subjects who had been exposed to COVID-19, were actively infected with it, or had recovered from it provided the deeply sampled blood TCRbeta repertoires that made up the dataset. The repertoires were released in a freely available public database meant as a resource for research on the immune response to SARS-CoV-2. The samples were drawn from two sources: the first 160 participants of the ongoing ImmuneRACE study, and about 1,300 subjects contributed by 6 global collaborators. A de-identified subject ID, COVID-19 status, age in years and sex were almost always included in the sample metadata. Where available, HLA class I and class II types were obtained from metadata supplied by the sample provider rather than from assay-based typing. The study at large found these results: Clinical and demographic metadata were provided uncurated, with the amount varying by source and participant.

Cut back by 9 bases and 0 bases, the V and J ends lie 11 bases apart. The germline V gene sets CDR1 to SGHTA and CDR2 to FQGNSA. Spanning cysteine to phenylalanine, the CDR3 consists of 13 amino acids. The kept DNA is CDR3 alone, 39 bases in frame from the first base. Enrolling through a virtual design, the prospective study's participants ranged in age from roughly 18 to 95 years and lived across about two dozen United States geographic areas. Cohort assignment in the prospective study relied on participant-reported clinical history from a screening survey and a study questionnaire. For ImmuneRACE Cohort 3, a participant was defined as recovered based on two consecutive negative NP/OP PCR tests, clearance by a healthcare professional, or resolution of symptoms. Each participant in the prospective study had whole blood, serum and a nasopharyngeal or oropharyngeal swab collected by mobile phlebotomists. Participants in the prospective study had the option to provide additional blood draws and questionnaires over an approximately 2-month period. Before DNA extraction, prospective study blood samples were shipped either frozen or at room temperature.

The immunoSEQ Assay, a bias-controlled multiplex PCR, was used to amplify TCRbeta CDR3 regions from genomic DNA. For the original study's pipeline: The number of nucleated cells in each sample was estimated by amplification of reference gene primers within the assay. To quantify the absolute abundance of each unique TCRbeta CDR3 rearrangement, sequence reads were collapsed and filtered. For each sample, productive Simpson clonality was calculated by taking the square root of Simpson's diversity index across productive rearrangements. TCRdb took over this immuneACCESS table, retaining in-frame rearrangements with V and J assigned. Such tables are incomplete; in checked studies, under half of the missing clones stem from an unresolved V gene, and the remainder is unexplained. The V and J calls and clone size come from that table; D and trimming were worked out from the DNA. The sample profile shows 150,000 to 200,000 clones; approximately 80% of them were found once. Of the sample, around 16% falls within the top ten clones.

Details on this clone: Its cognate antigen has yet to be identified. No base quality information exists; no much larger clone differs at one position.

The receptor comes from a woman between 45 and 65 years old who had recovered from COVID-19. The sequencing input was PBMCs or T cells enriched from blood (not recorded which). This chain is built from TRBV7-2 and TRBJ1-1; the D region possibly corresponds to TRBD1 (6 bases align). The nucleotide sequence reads TGTGCCAGTCGAGGGGGATTGAACACTGAAGCTTTCTTT. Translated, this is CASRGGLNTEAFF.